This T cell receptor beta chain comes out of a study of control samples from healthy donors and cancer patients. There are 15 residues in the CDR3. Per germline, CDR1 MDHEN and CDR2 SYDVKM. The V end lost 6 bases, the J end lost 1 base, and 15 bases lay between the germline ends. Repertoires were generated with immunoSEQ multiplex PCR, while TCRdb's copy carries only in-frame clones and drops some. Of some 150,000 clones detected, 96% appear once; the ten largest clones hold 1%. The gene calls are TRBV28 and TRBJ1-1; maybe TRBD1 (6 bases). The receptor was derived from a woman aged 25 to 45 in good health. The material sequenced was blood. Here the CDR3 reads CASSGGPGRNTEAFF. The DNA of the CDR3 is TGTGCCAGCAGCGGGGGCCCCGGTCGGAACACTGAAGCTTTCTTT.